This entry concerns a single T cell receptor (beta chain). Its antigen is still unknown. This entry belongs to a study of cytomegalovirus exposure and HLA in healthy donors. On the study more broadly: Both the roughly 120 validation repertoires and the approximately 700 first-cohort repertoires used the same platform, as reported by a later analysis. The study's findings and limits: Subsequent analysis of the 120 or so validation repertoires found a tendency for first-cohort TCR clusters to co-occur. Cytomegalovirus association was listed for 150 to 200 TCR beta chains.

Sequencing was performed with immunoSEQ multiplex PCR; in TCRdb, only in-frame clones are kept and a portion is missing. The table shows 60,000 to 80,000 clones, with just under 95% occurring only once. V lost 7 bases, J lost 3 bases, and 7 bases stayed unmatched. Germline loops: CDR1 MDHEN, CDR2 SYDVKM. The CDR3 length is 15 residues. This TCR was sampled from a woman under 30 in good health and CMV-seropositive. The chain links TRBV28 to TRBJ1-3, with 9 positions matching TRBD1. The specimen sequenced was PBMCs. Here the CDR3 reads CASIQQGASGNTIYF. The CDR3 nucleotides read TGTGCCAGCATTCAACAGGGGGCTAGTGGAAACACCATATATTTT.